The 28 T cell receptor beta chains in this list originate from one sample, sequenced in a study of blood T cell repertoires in COVID-19. TCRdb keeps only in-frame clones here, not all; method: immunoSEQ multiplex PCR. The sample includes under 200,000 clones, about 83% seen only once; the top ten take approximately 1.4%. Sequenced: peripheral blood. All receptors come from a human donor in a cohort sampled during active COVID-19.

This chain links TRBV9 with TRBJ2-5; D is possibly TRBD2 (6 bases). V lost 0 bases to trimming and J lost 5 bases, with 11 bases between them. This CDR3 contains 14 residues. Germline loops: CDR1 SGDLS, CDR2 YYNGEE. The CDR3 DNA sequence: TGTGCCAGCAGCGTAGGGGTCGGAGGGGAGACCCAGTACTTC. Its translation: CASSVGVGGETQYF.

This clone occurred once. V gene TRBV5-1 combines with J gene TRBJ2-5, with a tentative D call TRBD2 (6 bases). CDR1 and CDR2 (germline): SGHRS, YFSETQ. The CDR3 extends over 15 amino acids. Trimming removed 4 bases at V and 1 base at J, with 14 bases between. As DNA, the CDR3 is TGCGCCAGCAGCCCTGAACTAGCTCTCCAAGAGACCCAGTACTTC. This translates into CASSPELALQETQYF. Full variable domain (outside the CDR3, taken from reference TRBV5-1 and TRBJ2-5): KAGVTQTPRYLIKTRGQQVTLSCSPISGHRSVSWYQQTPGQGLQFLFEYFSETQRNKGNFPGRFSGRQFSNSRSEMNVSTLELGDSALYLCASSPELALQETQYFGPGTRLLVL.

The V and J genes are TRBV29-1 and TRBJ1-1, with 9 bases lining up with TRBD1. Trimming took 7 bases from V and 5 from J; bases not matched to a gene: 8. Germline V gene lookup returns CDR1 SQVTM and CDR2 ANQGSEA. This CDR3 spans 13 amino acids. CDR3 sequence: CSGGQGQGTEAFF. Here the CDR3 DNA reads TGCAGCGGTGGACAGGGGCAGGGGACTGAAGCTTTCTTT.

This chain connects TRBV7-9 to TRBJ1-2; 8 bases are a match to TRBD1. The CDR3 covers 14 residues. The J segment lost 6 bases and the V segment lost 4 bases, leaving 7 bases of the junction unmatched. Germline assignment: CDR1 SEHNR and CDR2 FQNEAQ (reference sequence). The CDR3 DNA is TGTGCCAGCAGCTCATCCCAGACAGGGGATGGCTACACCTTC. It specifies CASSSSQTGDGYTF. The variable domain in full, with the rest retrieved from reference TRBV7-9 and TRBJ1-2, is DTGVSQNPRHKITKRGQNVTFRCDPISEHNRLYWYRQTLGQGPEFLTYFQNEAQLEKSRLLSDRFSAERPKGSFSTLEIQRTEQGDSAMYLCASSSSQTGDGYTFGSGTRLTVV.

CDR3 sequence (DNA): TGTGCCAGCAGCCTCGGGGGACAAGAGACCCAGTACTTC. Its translation: CASSLGGQETQYF. The chain links TRBV5-6 to TRBJ2-5, with D maybe TRBD2 (6 bases). The length of the CDR3 is 13 residues. Trimming removed 4 bases from V and 2 bases from J, with 9 bases in between. Germline lookup yields CDR1 SGHDT and CDR2 YYEEEE. Supplemented by reference TRBV5-6 and TRBJ2-5, the full variable domain reads DAGVTQSPTHLIKTRGQQVTLRCSPKSGHDTVSWYQQALGQGPQFIFQYYEEEERQRGNFPDRFSGHQFPNYSSELNVNALLLGDSALYLCASSLGGQETQYFGPGTRLLVL.

The rearrangement uses TRBV28 and TRBJ1-2; 7 bases match TRBD1. From germline, CDR1 is MDHEN and CDR2 SYDVKM. The CDR3 has 13 residues. V shed 2 bases, J shed 8 bases, and the junction held 5 bases outside the gene matches. The DNA of the CDR3 is TGTGCCAGCAGTTTAGAGGGGGCGGTAGGCTACACCTTC. Translated: CASSLEGAVGYTF.

This clone showed up just a few times. The CDR3 is CASSLMGRSTYEQYF. The CDR3 DNA follows: TGTGCCAGCAGTTTAATGGGCAGATCGACCTACGAGCAGTACTTC. The chain combines TRBV27 with TRBJ2-7, with D hard to call. The CDR3 covers 15 residues. CDR1 is MNHEY, CDR2 SMNVEV, per germline (reference sequence). Trimming stripped 2 bases from V and 2 bases from J, with 13 bases between.

V is TRBV28 and J is TRBJ1-6; D is uncertain. Germline CDR1 is MDHEN and CDR2 is SYDVKM. This CDR3 contains 16 residues. V lost 7 bases and J 3 bases, leaving 16 bases between the germline ends. The CDR3 is CASTSGGGDYNSPLHF. CDR3 nucleotide sequence: TGTGCCAGCACCTCAGGAGGCGGCGACTATAATTCACCCCTCCACTTT.

V usage is TRBV28 and J usage is TRBJ2-7, with 10 bases that match TRBD1. The V gene end was trimmed by 7 bases and the J gene end by 5 bases; junction bases not matched to a gene: 2. The CDR3 has 12 residues. Germline assignment: CDR1 MDHEN and CDR2 SYDVKM. CDR3 nucleotide sequence: TGTGCCAGCAAGACAGGGGGCGACGAGCAGTACTTC. Amino acid sequence: CASKTGGDEQYF.

V usage is TRBV5-1 and J usage is TRBJ1-4, with D possibly being TRBD1 (6 bases). The CDR3 spans 16 residues. The V end was cut by 4 bases, the J end by 0 bases, with 13 bases between. The germline V gene has CDR1 SGHRS and CDR2 YFSETQ. CDR3 in amino acids: CASSQGWTATNEKLFF. The CDR3 region has the DNA TGCGCCAGCAGCCAGGGTTGGACAGCAACTAATGAAAAACTGTTTTTT. The whole variable domain, filled in from reference TRBV5-1 and TRBJ1-4, reads KAGVTQTPRYLIKTRGQQVTLSCSPISGHRSVSWYQQTPGQGLQFLFEYFSETQRNKGNFPGRFSGRQFSNSRSEMNVSTLELGDSALYLCASSQGWTATNEKLFFGSGTQLSVL.

The chain combines TRBV3-1 (or the pseudogene TRBV3-2) with TRBJ1-4, with D possibly matching TRBD1 (5 bases). Germline-derived CDR1 and CDR2 are LGHDT and YNNKEL (reference sequence). CDR3 length: 14 residues. Trimming left V 1 base short and J 8 bases short, with 11 bases between. As DNA, the CDR3 is TGTGCCAGCAGCCAAGGGGGCGCGAACGAAAAACTGTTTTTT. It specifies CASSQGGANEKLFF.

The sample holds one count of this clone. The gene calls are TRBV5-1 and TRBJ1-6; 9 nucleotides line up with TRBD1. The germline CDR1 and CDR2 sequences are SGHRS and YFSETQ. This CDR3 has 15 amino acids. With V trimmed by 3 bases and J by 10 bases, 8 bases remained unmatched. The CDR3 reads CASSSGTGQESPLHF. CDR3 DNA sequence: TGCGCCAGCAGCTCCGGGACAGGGCAAGAATCACCCCTCCACTTT.

V is TRBV5-6 and J is TRBJ2-6; D is possibly TRBD2 (5 bases). V gave up 0 bases and J gave up 5 bases, with 18 bases separating them. Germline loops: CDR1 SGHDT, CDR2 YYEEEE. This CDR3 comprises 18 residues. For the CDR3, the DNA is TGTGCCAGCAGCTTGGACGCCGGCCGGGATCCAAGGGCCAACGTCCTGACTTTC. As protein: CASSLDAGRDPRANVLTF.

This clone was counted only a few times. V is TRBV7-2 and J is TRBJ2-7; TRBD1 matches at 8 bases. The CDR3 covers 15 residues. CDR1 and CDR2 (germline): SGHTA, FQGNSA. Germline trimming cut 5 bases from V and 2 bases from J; bases unmatched to any gene: 8. CDR3 DNA: TGTGCCAGCAGCCCAGCCGGACAGGGTGCCTACGAGCAGTACTTC. Translating gives CASSPAGQGAYEQYF.

The chain joins TRBV7-3 to TRBJ1-1; D ambiguous. V was clipped by 5 bases and J by 0 bases, with 13 bases between them. CDR1 and CDR2 (germline): SGHTA, FQGTGA. CDR3 length: 15 amino acids. CDR3 loop: CASSPMEGMNTEAFF. DNA of the CDR3: TGTGCCAGCAGCCCGATGGAGGGCATGAACACTGAAGCTTTCTTT.

V and J are TRBV5-4 and TRBJ2-7, with 11 bases lining up with TRBD2. After removal of 3 bases from V and 2 bases from J, the junction contained 4 bases not matched to a gene. This CDR3 is 15 amino acids long. Germline CDR1 and CDR2: SGHNT and YYREEE (reference sequence). The CDR3 DNA reads TGTGCCAGCAGCTCCGGGACTAGCGGAACCTACGAGCAGTACTTC. Translated, it gives CASSSGTSGTYEQYF.

The V and J genes are TRBV10-3 and TRBJ2-3; D is unresolved. The ends were cut back, 5 bases at V and 6 bases at J, with 9 bases in the middle. Germline lookup yields CDR1 ENHRY and CDR2 SYGVKD. This CDR3 comprises 12 residues. CDR3 coding DNA: TGTGCCATCAGTCAGAAGAGGGATACGCAGTATTTT. As protein: CAISQKRDTQYF.

The CDR3 spells CASKLAEETQYF. In nucleotides, the CDR3 is TGTGCCAGCAAACTAGCGGAAGAGACCCAGTACTTC. The rearrangement uses TRBV2 and TRBJ2-5, with 8 bases that match TRBD2. The V and J ends lost 7 bases and 3 bases, in that order; junction bases with no gene match: 1. Germline V lookup: CDR1 SNHLY, CDR2 FYNNEI. This CDR3 is 12 amino acids long. Filled out from reference TRBV2 and TRBJ2-5, the complete variable domain reads EPEVTQTPSHQVTQMGQEVILRCVPISNHLYFYWYRQILGQKVEFLVSFYNNEISEKSEIFDDQFSVERPDGSNFTLKIRSTKLEDSAMYFCASKLAEETQYFGPGTRLLVL.

This clone was counted only a few times. The V gene is TRBV4-2, the J gene TRBJ1-5, with D maybe TRBD1 (6 bases). Trimming pared 0 bases from V and 1 base from J, leaving 7 bases between. CDR3 length: 15 amino acids. The germline CDR1 and CDR2 sequences are LGHNA and YNFKEQ. CDR3 coding DNA: TGTGCCAGCAGCCAAGACCAGGGGAGCAATCAGCCCCAGCATTTT. This gives the protein CASSQDQGSNQPQHF.

With regard to this clone: The junction departs from germline at one end; a sequencing error may be responsible. V gene TRBV7-2 combines with J gene TRBJ2-7, with 8 bases fitting TRBD2. Germline CDR1 SGHTA, CDR2 FQGNSA. This CDR3 comprises 13 residues. CDR3 in amino acids: CASTLQRGYEQYF. CDR3 nucleotide sequence: TGTGCCAGCACCTTACAGCGGGGGTACGAGCAGTACTTC.

The chain couples TRBV19 to TRBJ2-1; 8 bases are a match to TRBD2. The V gene's germline CDR1 is LNHDA and CDR2 SQIVND (reference sequence). V dropped 4 bases and J dropped 5; count of bases not matched to a gene: 10. The CDR3 spans 16 residues. CDR3 nucleotides: TGTGCCAGTAGTAGGGGTCTAGCGGGCCTGAACAATGAGCAGTTCTTC. Amino acids: CASSRGLAGLNNEQFF.

This chain links TRBV24-1 with TRBJ2-2, with 7 bases lining up with TRBD1. The CDR3 runs 16 residues. J was trimmed by 5 bases and V by 7 bases; bases with no gene match: 12. The germline V gene has CDR1 KGHDR and CDR2 SFDVKD. CDR3 loop: CATSPDRARGTGELFF. CDR3 DNA: TGTGCCACCAGCCCAGACAGGGCCCGAGGAACCGGGGAGCTGTTTTTT.

This sequence joins TRBV5-8 and TRBJ2-6, with TRBD1 matching 10 bases. The CDR3 is 15 residues long. With V trimmed by 6 bases and J by 4 bases, 4 bases remained unmatched. Germline V gene lookup returns CDR1 SGHTS and CDR2 YDEGEE. The DNA for the CDR3 is TGTGCCAGCAACAGACAGGGGGCCGGGGCCAACGTCCTGACTTTC. It yields the protein CASNRQGAGANVLTF.

The rearrangement joins TRBV6-4 to TRBJ1-2, with 10 nucleotides matching TRBD1. CDR1 is MRHNA and CDR2 is SNTAGT in the germline V gene. With 5 bases clipped from V and 11 bases from J, the junction kept 5 bases outside the gene matches. The CDR3 runs to 12 residues. CDR3 residues: CASSRDRGSYTF. In DNA form, the CDR3 reads TGTGCCAGCAGTCGGGACAGGGGAAGTTACACCTTC.

J is TRBJ2-7 and V is TRBV15; no reliable D call. CDR1 and CDR2 from the germline V gene are LNHNV and YYDKDF (reference sequence). V lost 0 bases and J lost 6, with 6 bases in between. The CDR3 is made up of 12 amino acids. The CDR3, as DNA: TGTGCCACCAGCAGAGATAGTATCGAGCAGTACTTC. Translated: CATSRDSIEQYF.

Worth noting for this clone: The identical CDR3 is also encoded by other nucleotide sequences in the sample. The chain has TRBV3-1 (or the pseudogene TRBV3-2) and TRBJ2-7, with TRBD2 identical over 8 bases. The CDR3 loop spans 15 amino acids. Germline loops: CDR1 LGHDT, CDR2 YNNKEL (reference sequence). The trim removed 4 bases at V and 0 bases at J, leaving 5 bases unmatched. CDR3 amino acids: CASSRASGPSYEQYF. The CDR3 DNA follows: TGTGCCAGCAGCCGCGCTAGCGGGCCCTCCTACGAGCAGTACTTC.

This chain connects TRBV19 to TRBJ2-6; D is possibly TRBD2 (5 bases). Germline V gene data show CDR1 as LNHDA and CDR2 as SQIVND (reference sequence). The ends were cut back, 9 bases at V and 4 bases at J, with 19 bases in the middle. The CDR3 spans 16 residues. CDR3 bases: TGTGCCAGCCAAGGTTTACGGACGGGGGGGGCCAACGTCCTGACTTTC. Protein sequence: CASQGLRTGGANVLTF.

This chain joins TRBV9 and TRBJ2-3; 9 bases match TRBD2. From germline, CDR1 is SGDLS and CDR2 YYNGEE. The CDR3 sequence is 16 residues long. Trimming at V came to 4 bases and at J to 1 base, leaving 7 bases not matched to a gene. The CDR3 DNA is TGTGCCAGCAGCTATTTAGCGGGGGCCGGCACAGATACGCAGTATTTT. It codes for CASSYLAGAGTDTQYF.